The clone carrying this T cell receptor (beta chain) was picked up a small number of times. No antigen is known for it. The PCR made use of 60 Vbeta and 13 Jbeta primers. The table came from immunoSEQ multiplex PCR; TCRdb's copy has only in-frame clones and leaves some out. The sample has about 250,000 clones; 65% to 85% are singletons. From germline, CDR1 is SGHRS and CDR2 YFSETQ. Trimming took 0 bases from V and 6 from J, leaving 9 bases between them. The CDR3 totals 13 residues. The sample is drawn from a study of cytomegalovirus exposure and HLA in healthy donors. Study conclusions and caveats: Most subjects' HLA-A and HLA-B alleles were reportedly predicted from TCR beta sequences.

Sequencing used PBMCs. The clonotype was recovered from a female donor in good health and CMV-seronegative. This rearrangement joins TRBV5-1 to TRBJ1-2; D is unclear. CDR3 DNA: TGCGCCAGCAGCTTGGGGGGAGAGAATGGCTACACCTTC. It translates to CASSLGGENGYTF.